This T cell receptor beta chain is from a study of a mutant IDH1 vaccine in newly diagnosed glioma. In the study overall: With temozolomide cycles, or 4-6 weeks after radiotherapy alone, vaccination was started. Treated patients were roughly 60% male, about 40% female, mean age around 40 years. Patients' prior therapy spanned radiotherapy, temozolomide, or both; most underwent both.

Only in-frame clones appear in the TCRdb table, and some are missing; sequencing was by immunoSEQ multiplex PCR. The data contain approximately 32,000 clones, 45% to 70% of them seen just once; the ten biggest clones take up approximately 11%. As to time point: week 5, during vaccination. Every single dose of the vaccine, 300 ug of mutant IDH1 20-mer peptide, came with topical imiquimod. This clone was observed once. What it binds is not known. Germline CDR1 is LNHNV and CDR2 is YYDKDF (reference sequence). The CDR3 length is 15 residues. Trimming took off 3 bases at V and 7 bases at J, with 18 bases between the two ends.

The rearrangement joins TRBV15 to TRBJ1-2; D not certain. Sequences were derived from PBMCs, sampled from a glioma patient whose treatment included an IDH1 peptide vaccine. This TCR came from a woman aged 18-29 years with glioma. CDR3 sequence reads: CATSSGVLVLSGYTF. CDR3 DNA sequence: TGTGCCACCAGCAGCGGCGTTTTGGTGCTGAGTGGCTACACCTTC.